The 7 T cell receptor beta chains below were found in one sample sequenced in a study of cytomegalovirus exposure and HLA in healthy donors. PCR primers comprised 60 Vbeta and 13 Jbeta primers. TCRdb keeps only in-frame clones here, not all; method: immunoSEQ multiplex PCR. The sample includes fewer than 70,000 clones, 74% of them seen just once. The sample consisted of PBMCs. These receptors all come from a woman in her fifties or sixties in good health and CMV-seropositive.

There are a few counts of this clone. This rearrangement joins TRBV10-3 to TRBJ2-7; weak D call: TRBD1 (6 bases). Trimming pared 5 bases from V and 6 bases from J, leaving 17 bases between. CDR3 length equals 14 residues. Per the germline V gene, CDR1 is ENHRY and CDR2 is SYGVKD. The CDR3 nucleotides read TGTGCCATCAGTAGCGCTGGGGGCAGGGTCGAGCAGTACTTC. Translating it yields CAISSAGGRVEQYF.

This clone showed up just a few times. The chain has TRBV6-1 and TRBJ2-3; 8 bases map to TRBD1. Germline V lookup: CDR1 MNHNS, CDR2 SASEGT. Trimming at V came to 1 base and at J to 3 bases, leaving 3 bases not matched to a gene. The CDR3 consists of 15 residues. The CDR3 reads CASSEGTGRTDTQYF. The CDR3 DNA is TGTGCCAGCAGTGAAGGGACAGGGAGGACAGATACGCAGTATTTT.

Concerning this clone: Other DNA sequences in this specimen translate into the identical CDR3. V and J are TRBV30 and TRBJ1-2; D call uncertain. Germline CDR1 and CDR2: GTSNPN and SVGIG (reference sequence). The CDR3 is 14 residues long. Trimming shortened V by 0 bases and J by 2 bases, and 10 bases separated the two germline ends. The CDR3, as DNA: TGTGCCTGGAGTGTTCTGTTAAAAAACTATGGCTACACCTTC. It specifies CAWSVLLKNYGYTF.

This clone was counted only a few times. J is TRBJ1-2 and V is TRBV19; D might be TRBD1 (5 bases). Germline V lookup: CDR1 LNHDA, CDR2 SQIVND (reference sequence). The V gene lost 1 base and the J gene lost 5 bases, with 8 bases spanning the gap. The CDR3 totals 13 residues. CDR3 bases: TGTGCCAGTAGTATAGGACAGAGATATGGCTACACCTTC. Amino acid sequence: CASSIGQRYGYTF.

The sample holds one count of this clone. V gene TRBV5-1 combines with J gene TRBJ2-1; 9 bases match TRBD2. The V gene end was trimmed by 4 bases and the J gene end by 5 bases; junction bases not matched to a gene: 10. The CDR3 is made up of 16 amino acids. The germline gives CDR1 SGHRS, CDR2 YFSETQ. The CDR3 sequence: CASSTRLAALDNEQFF. Written as DNA, the CDR3 is TGCGCCAGCAGCACCCGACTAGCGGCCCTAGACAATGAGCAGTTCTTC.

This clone was detected once. This rearrangement joins TRBV10-3 to TRBJ2-7; the match to TRBD1 covers 7 bases. V lost 0 bases to trimming and J lost 3 bases; unmatched junction nucleotides: 2. Germline V gives CDR1 ENHRY, CDR2 SYGVKD. This CDR3 spans 14 amino acids. The CDR3 DNA is TGTGCCATCAGTGAGTCTGCAGGGGGCTACGAGCAGTACTTC. It specifies CAISESAGGYEQYF.

The chain joins TRBV5-1 to TRBJ1-1; D ambiguous. Trimming cost V 3 bases and J 3 bases, with 15 bases left between them. Germline loops: CDR1 SGHRS, CDR2 YFSETQ. The CDR3 spans 15 residues. CDR3 sequence: CASSSVNLLDTEAFF. CDR3 DNA: TGCGCCAGCAGCTCCGTGAACCTACTGGACACTGAAGCTTTCTTT.